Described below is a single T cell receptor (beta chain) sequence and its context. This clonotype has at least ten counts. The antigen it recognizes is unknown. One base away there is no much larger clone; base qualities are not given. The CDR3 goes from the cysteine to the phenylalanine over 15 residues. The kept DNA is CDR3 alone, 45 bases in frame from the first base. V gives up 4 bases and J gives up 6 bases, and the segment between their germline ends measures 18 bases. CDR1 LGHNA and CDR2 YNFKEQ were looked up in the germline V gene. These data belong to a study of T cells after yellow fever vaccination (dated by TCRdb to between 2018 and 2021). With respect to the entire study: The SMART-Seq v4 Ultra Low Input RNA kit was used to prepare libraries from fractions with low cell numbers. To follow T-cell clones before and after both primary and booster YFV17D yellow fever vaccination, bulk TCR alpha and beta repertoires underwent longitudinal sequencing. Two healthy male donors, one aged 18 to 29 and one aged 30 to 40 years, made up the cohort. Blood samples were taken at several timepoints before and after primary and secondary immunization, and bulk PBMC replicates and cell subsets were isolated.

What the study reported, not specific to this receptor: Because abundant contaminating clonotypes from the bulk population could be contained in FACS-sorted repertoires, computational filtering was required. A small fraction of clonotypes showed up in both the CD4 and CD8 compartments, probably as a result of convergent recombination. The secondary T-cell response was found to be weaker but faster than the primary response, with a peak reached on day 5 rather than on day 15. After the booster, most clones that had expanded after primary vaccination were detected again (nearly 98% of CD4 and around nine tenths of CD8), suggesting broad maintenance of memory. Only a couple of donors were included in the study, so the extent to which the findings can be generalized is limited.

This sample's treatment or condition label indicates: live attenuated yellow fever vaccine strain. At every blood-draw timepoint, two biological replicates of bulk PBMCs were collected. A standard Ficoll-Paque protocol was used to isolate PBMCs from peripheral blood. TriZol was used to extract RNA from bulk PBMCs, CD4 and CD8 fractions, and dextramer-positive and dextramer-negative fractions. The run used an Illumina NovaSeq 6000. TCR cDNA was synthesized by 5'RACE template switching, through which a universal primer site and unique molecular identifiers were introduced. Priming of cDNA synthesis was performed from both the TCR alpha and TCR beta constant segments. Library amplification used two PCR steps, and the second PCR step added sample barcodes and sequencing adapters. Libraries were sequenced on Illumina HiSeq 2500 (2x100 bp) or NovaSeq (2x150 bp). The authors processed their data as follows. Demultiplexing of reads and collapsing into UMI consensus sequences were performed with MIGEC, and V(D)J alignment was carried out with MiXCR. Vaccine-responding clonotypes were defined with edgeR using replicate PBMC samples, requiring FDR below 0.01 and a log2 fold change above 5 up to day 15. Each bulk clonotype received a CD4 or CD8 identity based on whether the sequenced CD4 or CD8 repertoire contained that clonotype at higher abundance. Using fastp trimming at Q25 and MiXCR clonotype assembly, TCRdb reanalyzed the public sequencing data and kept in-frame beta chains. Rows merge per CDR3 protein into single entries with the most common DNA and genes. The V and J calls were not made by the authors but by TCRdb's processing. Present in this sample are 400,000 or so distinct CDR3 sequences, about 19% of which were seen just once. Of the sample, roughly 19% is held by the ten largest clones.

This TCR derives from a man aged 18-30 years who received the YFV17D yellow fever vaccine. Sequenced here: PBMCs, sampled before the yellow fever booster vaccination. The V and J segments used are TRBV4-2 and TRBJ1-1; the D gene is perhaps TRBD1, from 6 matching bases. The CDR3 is CASSPGSAGEAEAFF. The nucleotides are TGTGCCAGCAGCCCCGGAAGTGCAGGGGAGGCTGAAGCTTTCTTT.